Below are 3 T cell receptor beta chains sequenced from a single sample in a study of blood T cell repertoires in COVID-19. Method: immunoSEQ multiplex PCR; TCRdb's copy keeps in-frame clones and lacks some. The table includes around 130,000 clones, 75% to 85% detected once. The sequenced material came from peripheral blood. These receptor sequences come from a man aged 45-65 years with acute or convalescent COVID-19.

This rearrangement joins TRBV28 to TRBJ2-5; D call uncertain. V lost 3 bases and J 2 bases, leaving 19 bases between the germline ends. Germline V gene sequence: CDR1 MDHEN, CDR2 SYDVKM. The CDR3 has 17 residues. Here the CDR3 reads CASSFMGSSSPQETQYF. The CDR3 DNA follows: TGTGCCAGCAGTTTCATGGGCAGCAGCTCACCACAAGAGACCCAGTACTTC.

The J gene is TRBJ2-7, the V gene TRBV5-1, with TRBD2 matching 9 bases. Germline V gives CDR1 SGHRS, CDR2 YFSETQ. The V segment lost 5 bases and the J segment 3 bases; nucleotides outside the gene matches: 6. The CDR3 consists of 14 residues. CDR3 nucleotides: TGCGCCAGCAGTTGGACTAGCGCCTTCTACGAGCAGTACTTC. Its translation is CASSWTSAFYEQYF.

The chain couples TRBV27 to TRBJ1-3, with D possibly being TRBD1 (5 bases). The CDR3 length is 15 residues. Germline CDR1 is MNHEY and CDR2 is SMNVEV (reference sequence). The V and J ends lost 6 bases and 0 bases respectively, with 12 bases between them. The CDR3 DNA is TGTGCCAGCAGGGTTGCGGGGACCTCTGGAAACACCATATATTTT. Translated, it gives CASRVAGTSGNTIYF.